Listed below are T cell receptor beta chains from one sample, sequenced in a study of shared clonotypes between healthy human individuals. Libraries were prepared by immunoSEQ multiplex PCR; TCRdb keeps only in-frame clonotypes and omits some of them. Found here are 1.6 million or so clones, just under 99% of them singletons; the top ten hold 0.3% to 0.45%. Sequencing was done on a sample of naive CD4+ T cells sorted from blood. The source is a man aged 25-45 years in good health. CDR3s include the opening cysteine and the closing phenylalanine or tryptophan. The order of the fields is CDR3 DNA, CDR3 protein, D gene, clone size, V gene, J gene. The D gene is left open where the match is weak. Part of the rows lack a size; the others show once, few, many or a class for expanded clones.

CDR3 DNA: TGTGCCAGCAATAGGCTAGCGGGGACCCAAGAGACCCAGTACTTC
CDR3 protein: CASNRLAGTQETQYF
D gene: TRBD2
clone size: -
V gene: TRBV27
J gene: TRBJ2-5

CDR3 DNA: TGCGCCAGCAAGGATATTAGCGGGAGAATTTCGAATGAGCAGTTCTTC
CDR3 protein: CASKDISGRISNEQFF
D gene: TRBD2
clone size: -
V gene: TRBV5-1
J gene: TRBJ2-1

CDR3 DNA: TGTGCCAGCAGCTTAGGACTTAGCAATCAGCCCCAGCATTTT
CDR3 protein: CASSLGLSNQPQHF
D gene: -
clone size: -
V gene: TRBV7-8
J gene: TRBJ1-5

CDR3 DNA: TGTGCCAGCTCACCACGGAGCTTAGGGACTAGCGGGAACACCGGGGAGCTGTTTTTT
CDR3 protein: CASSPRSLGTSGNTGELFF
D gene: TRBD2
clone size: -
V gene: TRBV18
J gene: TRBJ2-2

CDR3 DNA: TGTGCCAGCAAAGGGCGTGGAGGCAATGAGCAGTTCTTC
CDR3 protein: CASKGRGGNEQFF
D gene: -
clone size: -
V gene: TRBV7-9
J gene: TRBJ2-1

CDR3 DNA: TGTGCCAGCAGTGACTGGGGGGCTCTTGGAAACACCATATATTTT
CDR3 protein: CASSDWGALGNTIYF
D gene: -
clone size: once
V gene: TRBV2
J gene: TRBJ1-3

CDR3 DNA: TGTGCCAGCAGCTTAGGCCTGGAAGAGACCCAGTACTTC
CDR3 protein: CASSLGLEETQYF
D gene: -
clone size: -
V gene: TRBV11-2
J gene: TRBJ2-5

CDR3 DNA: TGTGCCAGCAGTACAGGCTATGGCTACACCTTC
CDR3 protein: CASSTGYGYTF
D gene: -
clone size: -
V gene: TRBV27
J gene: TRBJ1-2

CDR3 DNA: TGTGCCAGCAGCATAGGACAGGGCGCAGATACGCAGTATTTT
CDR3 protein: CASSIGQGADTQYF
D gene: TRBD1
clone size: once
V gene: TRBV9
J gene: TRBJ2-3

CDR3 DNA: TGCGCCAGCAGCCCCCCTAGGGCTGGGGCCAACGTCCTGACTTTC
CDR3 protein: CASSPPRAGANVLTF
D gene: -
clone size: -
V gene: TRBV5-1
J gene: TRBJ2-6

CDR3 DNA: TGTGCCAGCAGCGCAAGACTAGCGGGAGCCGGGGAGCTGTTTTTT
CDR3 protein: CASSARLAGAGELFF
D gene: TRBD2
clone size: -
V gene: TRBV5-6
J gene: TRBJ2-2

CDR3 DNA: TGCGCCAGCAGCTTGCTAGCGGGAGGGTTGTTGGGTACAGATACGCAGTATTTT
CDR3 protein: CASSLLAGGLLGTDTQYF
D gene: TRBD2
clone size: -
V gene: TRBV5-1
J gene: TRBJ2-3

CDR3 DNA: TGTGCCAGCAGCCAGGGTGGGGTATTCTATGGCTACACCTTC
CDR3 protein: CASSQGGVFYGYTF
D gene: -
clone size: once
V gene: TRBV6-5
J gene: TRBJ1-2

CDR3 DNA: TGTGCCAGCAGCGAAGCTAGCGGGAGGTTAGAGACCCAGTACTTC
CDR3 protein: CASSEASGRLETQYF
D gene: TRBD2
clone size: -
V gene: TRBV2
J gene: TRBJ2-5

CDR3 DNA: TGCGCCAGCAGCCAATTTAGCCGCGCCTACAATGAGCAGTTCTTC
CDR3 protein: CASSQFSRAYNEQFF
D gene: -
clone size: -
V gene: TRBV5-1
J gene: TRBJ2-1

CDR3 DNA: TGTGCCAGCGGGAGGCAGGGGGGTAACCAAGAGACCCAGTACTTC
CDR3 protein: CASGRQGGNQETQYF
D gene: -
clone size: -
V gene: TRBV27
J gene: TRBJ2-5

CDR3 DNA: TGTGCCAGCAGCAGACCAGAGACCCAGTACTTC
CDR3 protein: CASSRPETQYF
D gene: -
clone size: -
V gene: TRBV28
J gene: TRBJ2-5

CDR3 DNA: TGTGCCAGCAGCGTAGGAGGGGCGGGAGCACCCTTCGAGCAGTACTTC
CDR3 protein: CASSVGGAGAPFEQYF
D gene: TRBD2
clone size: -
V gene: TRBV9
J gene: TRBJ2-7

CDR3 DNA: TGTGCCAGCAGCCAATCACGGACCCCTTTGAGAGATGGCTACACCTTC
CDR3 protein: CASSQSRTPLRDGYTF
D gene: -
clone size: -
V gene: TRBV7-5
J gene: TRBJ1-2

CDR3 DNA: TGTGCCAGCAGTCGGACAGGCAGGATCTACGAGCAGTACTTC
CDR3 protein: CASSRTGRIYEQYF
D gene: TRBD1
clone size: once
V gene: TRBV27
J gene: TRBJ2-7

CDR3 DNA: TGTGCCAGTGCAAAAGTGGGCGGGAGGTCCTACGAGCAGTACTTC
CDR3 protein: CASAKVGGRSYEQYF
D gene: TRBD2
clone size: -
V gene: TRBV7-9
J gene: TRBJ2-7

CDR3 DNA: TGTGCCAGCAGCCCCCGAGGGAGCGGGGACACGCATGAGCAGTTCTTC
CDR3 protein: CASSPRGSGDTHEQFF
D gene: -
clone size: -
V gene: TRBV5-5
J gene: TRBJ2-1

CDR3 DNA: TGTGCCATCAGTGAGTCCCGTACTTCCCAAGAGACCCAGTACTTC
CDR3 protein: CAISESRTSQETQYF
D gene: -
clone size: -
V gene: TRBV10-3
J gene: TRBJ2-5

CDR3 DNA: TGTGCCAGCAGCGGGGGACCCCCCACCGCCGCCGGGGAGCTGTTTTTT
CDR3 protein: CASSGGPPTAAGELFF
D gene: -
clone size: -
V gene: TRBV9
J gene: TRBJ2-2

CDR3 DNA: TGTGCCAGCAGTACAACAGATACGCAGTATTTT
CDR3 protein: CASSTTDTQYF
D gene: -
clone size: -
V gene: TRBV2
J gene: TRBJ2-3

CDR3 DNA: TGCGCCAGCAGCTTGGGTGAAGTGCTACCAGAGACCCAGTACTTC
CDR3 protein: CASSLGEVLPETQYF
D gene: -
clone size: -
V gene: TRBV5-1
J gene: TRBJ2-5

CDR3 DNA: TGTGCCAGTAGTCGCCGGGTCCTTAACTATGGCTACACCTTC
CDR3 protein: CASSRRVLNYGYTF
D gene: -
clone size: -
V gene: TRBV19
J gene: TRBJ1-2

CDR3 DNA: TGTGCCAGCAGCTTAATCGGTGGGACGTGGGAAGACTATGGCTACACCTTC
CDR3 protein: CASSLIGGTWEDYGYTF
D gene: -
clone size: -
V gene: TRBV7-9
J gene: TRBJ1-2

CDR3 DNA: TGTGCCAGCAGCTTAAGAGGGGGAGCAACTAGCGGGAGGATCTACGAGCAGTACTTC
CDR3 protein: CASSLRGGATSGRIYEQYF
D gene: TRBD2
clone size: once
V gene: TRBV7-3
J gene: TRBJ2-7

CDR3 DNA: TGTGCCAGCAGCGTAGCGACAGGGGTCGGTCAGCCCCAGCATTTT
CDR3 protein: CASSVATGVGQPQHF
D gene: TRBD1
clone size: -
V gene: TRBV9
J gene: TRBJ1-5

CDR3 DNA: TGCGCCAGCAGCCAACTCCTAGCGGGAGCGAACACCGGGGAGCTGTTTTTT
CDR3 protein: CASSQLLAGANTGELFF
D gene: TRBD2
clone size: -
V gene: TRBV4-3
J gene: TRBJ2-2

CDR3 DNA: TGTGCCAGCAGCTTGGAGGGACAGGGATTCACAGATACGCAGTATTTT
CDR3 protein: CASSLEGQGFTDTQYF
D gene: TRBD1
clone size: -
V gene: TRBV5-6
J gene: TRBJ2-3

CDR3 DNA: TGTGCCAGCAGTGGTGGTGAAAAACTGTTTTTT
CDR3 protein: CASSGGEKLFF
D gene: -
clone size: -
V gene: TRBV7-9
J gene: TRBJ1-4

CDR3 DNA: TGTGCCAGCAGTTTCCTACCGGGACTAGCTTACAATGAGCAGTTCTTC
CDR3 protein: CASSFLPGLAYNEQFF
D gene: TRBD2
clone size: -
V gene: TRBV6-5
J gene: TRBJ2-1

CDR3 DNA: TGTGCCATCAGTGAGCCGCGGGCTGGCACAGATACGCAGTATTTT
CDR3 protein: CAISEPRAGTDTQYF
D gene: -
clone size: once
V gene: TRBV10-3
J gene: TRBJ2-3

CDR3 DNA: TGTGCCAGCACTCCCGACAGGGTTGTAGCTTTCTTT
CDR3 protein: CASTPDRVVAFF
D gene: TRBD1
clone size: -
V gene: TRBV6-6
J gene: TRBJ1-1

CDR3 DNA: TGTGCCAGCAGACCCGGACGCTACAATGAGCAGTTCTTC
CDR3 protein: CASRPGRYNEQFF
D gene: -
clone size: -
V gene: TRBV28
J gene: TRBJ2-1

CDR3 DNA: TGTGCCAGTAGGATGTGGACAGGGAATGAAAAACTGTTTTTT
CDR3 protein: CASRMWTGNEKLFF
D gene: TRBD1
clone size: once
V gene: TRBV27
J gene: TRBJ1-4

CDR3 DNA: TGTGCCACCAGCTCACGACCTGGTGGGACTGAAGCTTTCTTT
CDR3 protein: CATSSRPGGTEAFF
D gene: -
clone size: -
V gene: TRBV15
J gene: TRBJ1-1

CDR3 DNA: TGTGCCAGCGGGGAGCGGGAGGGCAGGAATGAGCAGTTCTTC
CDR3 protein: CASGEREGRNEQFF
D gene: TRBD2
clone size: -
V gene: TRBV27
J gene: TRBJ2-1

CDR3 DNA: TGTGCCAGCAGCTTAATTGGCGGCACAGATACGCAGTATTTT
CDR3 protein: CASSLIGGTDTQYF
D gene: -
clone size: -
V gene: TRBV7-9
J gene: TRBJ2-3

CDR3 DNA: TGTGCCAGCAGCTTGGGCCCTGAAGCTTTCTTT
CDR3 protein: CASSLGPEAFF
D gene: -
clone size: -
V gene: TRBV5-6
J gene: TRBJ1-1

CDR3 DNA: TGTGCCAGCAGCCGCCCTGGACAGGGGGCTCTTGTCACTGAAGCTTTCTTT
CDR3 protein: CASSRPGQGALVTEAFF
D gene: TRBD1
clone size: -
V gene: TRBV5-4
J gene: TRBJ1-1

CDR3 DNA: TGTGCCAGCGCCCCCACTAGCGGGAGTAAATACGAGCAGTACTTC
CDR3 protein: CASAPTSGSKYEQYF
D gene: TRBD2
clone size: -
V gene: TRBV2
J gene: TRBJ2-7

CDR3 DNA: TGTGCCAGCAGTGACGCAATTCAAGAGACCCAGTACTTC
CDR3 protein: CASSDAIQETQYF
D gene: -
clone size: -
V gene: TRBV2
J gene: TRBJ2-5

CDR3 DNA: TGTGCCAGCAGTGAGGGGTTTACCTATGGCTACACCTTC
CDR3 protein: CASSEGFTYGYTF
D gene: -
clone size: once
V gene: TRBV2
J gene: TRBJ1-2